This T cell receptor (beta chain) was sequenced during a study of blood T cell repertoires in COVID-19 (dated by TCRdb to 2019 to 2021). Regarding the study in general: Samples from collaborators originated in the United States, Italy and Spain and spanned both the acute and convalescent phases of COVID-19. The material from the prospective study consisted of cDNA or gDNA derived from T cells, B-cell-depleted T cells, or PBMCs. Deeply sampled blood TCRbeta repertoires from subjects exposed to, actively infected with, or recovered from COVID-19 were included in the dataset. The repertoires were made available in a free public database intended to serve as a resource for research on the immune response to SARS-CoV-2. Samples were obtained from the ongoing ImmuneRACE study (first 160 participants) and from over 1,000 subjects provided by 6 global collaborators. Sample metadata almost always included a de-identified subject ID, COVID-19 status, age in years and sex. Where available, HLA class I and class II types were taken from metadata supplied by the sample provider and were not determined by assay-based typing. What the research found in general, with its limitations: The quantity of clinical and demographic metadata differed by source and by participant and was supplied without curation.

The immunoSEQ Assay, a bias-controlled multiplex PCR, was used to amplify TCRbeta CDR3 regions from genomic DNA. The paper's processing steps were these. The number of nucleated cells in each sample was estimated by amplification of reference gene primers within the assay. To quantify the absolute abundance of each unique TCRbeta CDR3 rearrangement, sequence reads were collapsed and filtered. For each sample, productive Simpson clonality was calculated as the square root of Simpson's diversity index over productive rearrangements. Here the immuneACCESS table is served through TCRdb, limited to in-frame sequences with V and J called. Missing clones are a known gap in these copies; in checked studies unresolved V genes cover under half, and the rest lacks a known reason. The D gene and trimming were derived from the DNA, and the V and J assignments and clone size from that table. This sample holds about 140,000 clones; about 77% were observed only once. The ten largest clones take up 9% of the sample.

The CDR3 numbers 16 residues from cysteine through phenylalanine. Only the CDR3 part of the read is kept: 48 bases, read in frame from the first base. Each collaborating institution followed its own protocols to collect whole blood in K2EDTA tubes. Collaborator samples were shipped for TCRbeta analysis as frozen whole blood, isolated PBMCs, or DNA extracted from either sample type. Details on this clone: Its antigen is not yet known. Base qualities were left out, and no much larger clone turns up one base away.

The chain was built from TRBV21-1 and TRBJ2-7; TRBD1 is the table's D call and was not checked against the DNA. TRBV21-1 is flagged as a pseudogene. The TCR sequence derives from a woman aged 45-65 years with active or convalescent COVID-19. Sequencing was carried out using peripheral blood. The nucleotides are TGTGCCAGCAGCAAGCATGCGGGACAGATCCCTCGAGAGCAGTACTTC. It codes for CASSKHAGQIPREQYF.